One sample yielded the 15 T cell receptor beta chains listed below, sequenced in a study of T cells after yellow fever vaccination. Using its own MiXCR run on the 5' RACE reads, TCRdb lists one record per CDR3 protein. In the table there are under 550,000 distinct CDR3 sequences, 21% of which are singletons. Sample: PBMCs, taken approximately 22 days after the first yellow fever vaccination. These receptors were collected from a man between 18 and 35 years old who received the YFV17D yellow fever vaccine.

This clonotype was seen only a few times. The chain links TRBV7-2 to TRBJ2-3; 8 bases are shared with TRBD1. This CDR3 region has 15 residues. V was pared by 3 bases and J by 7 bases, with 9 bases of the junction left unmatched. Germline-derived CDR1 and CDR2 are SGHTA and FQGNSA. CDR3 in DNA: TGTGCCAGCAGCTTCTGGCCAGGGGGCGAAAATACGCAGTATTTT. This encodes CASSFWPGGENTQYF.

CDR3 sequence: CASSQPTGSANTGELFF. Here the CDR3 DNA reads TGTGCCAGCAGCCAACCGACAGGATCGGCGAACACCGGGGAGCTGTTTTTT. The chain carries TRBV3-1 and TRBJ2-2; D might be TRBD1 (6 bases). This CDR3 spans 17 amino acids. V lost 2 bases to trimming and J lost 0 bases, with 13 bases between them. Germline loops: CDR1 LGHDT, CDR2 YNNKEL (reference sequence).

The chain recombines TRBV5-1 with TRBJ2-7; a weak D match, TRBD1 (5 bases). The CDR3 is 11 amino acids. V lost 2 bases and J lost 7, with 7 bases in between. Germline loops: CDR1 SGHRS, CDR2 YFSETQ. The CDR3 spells CASSFQGEQYF. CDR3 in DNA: TGCGCCAGCAGCTTTCAGGGAGAGCAGTACTTC.

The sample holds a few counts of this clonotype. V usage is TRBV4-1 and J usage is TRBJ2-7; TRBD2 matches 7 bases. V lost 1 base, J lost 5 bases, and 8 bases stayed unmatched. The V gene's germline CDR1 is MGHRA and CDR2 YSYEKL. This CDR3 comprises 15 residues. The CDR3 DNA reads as TGCGCCAGCAGCCAAGTATTGCGGGGGTTCGACGAGCAGTACGTC. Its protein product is CASSQVLRGFDEQYV.

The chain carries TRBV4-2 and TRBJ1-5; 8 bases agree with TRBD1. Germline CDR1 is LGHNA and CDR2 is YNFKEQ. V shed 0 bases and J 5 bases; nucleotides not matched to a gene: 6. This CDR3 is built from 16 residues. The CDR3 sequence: CASSQEAGQAYQPQHF. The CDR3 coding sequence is TGTGCCAGCAGCCAAGAGGCGGGACAGGCTTATCAGCCCCAGCATTTT.

The CDR3 loop reads CASSLIRGSEQFF. DNA of the CDR3: TGTGCCAGCAGCTTGATCAGGGGGTCTGAGCAGTTCTTC. This chain joins TRBV7-9 and TRBJ2-1, with 7 bases lining up with TRBD1. The germline V gene encodes CDR1 SEHNR and CDR2 FQNEAQ (reference sequence). V lost 3 bases, J lost 9 bases, and 5 bases stayed unmatched. CDR3 length equals 13 residues.

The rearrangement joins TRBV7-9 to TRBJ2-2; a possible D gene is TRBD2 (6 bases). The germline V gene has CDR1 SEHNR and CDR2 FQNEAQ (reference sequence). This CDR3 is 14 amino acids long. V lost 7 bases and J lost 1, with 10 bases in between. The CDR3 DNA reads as TGTGCCAGCAACCCAGCGGGGAACACCGGGGAGCTGTTTTTT. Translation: CASNPAGNTGELFF.

The CDR3 nucleotides are TGCAGTGCAAACTTGGACAGGGCTAAAGAGACCCAGTACTTC. Translating gives CSANLDRAKETQYF. The rearrangement uses TRBV20-1 and TRBJ2-5; TRBD1 matches at 8 bases. The CDR3 is 14 residues long. Germline V gene sequence: CDR1 DFQATT, CDR2 SNEGSKA (reference sequence). V dropped 6 bases and J dropped 3; count of bases not matched to a gene: 9.

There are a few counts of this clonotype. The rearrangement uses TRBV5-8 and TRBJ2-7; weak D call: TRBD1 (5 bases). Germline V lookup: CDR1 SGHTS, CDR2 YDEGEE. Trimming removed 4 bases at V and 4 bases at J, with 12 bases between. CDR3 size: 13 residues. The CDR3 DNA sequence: TGTGCCAGCAGCCGACCAGGGCCTTACGAGCAGTACGTC. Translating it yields CASSRPGPYEQYV.

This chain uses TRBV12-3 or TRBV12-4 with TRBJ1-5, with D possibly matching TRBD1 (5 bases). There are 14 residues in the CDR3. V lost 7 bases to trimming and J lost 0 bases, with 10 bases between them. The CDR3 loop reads CASTRGYSNQPQHF. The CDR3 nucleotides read TGTGCCAGCACCCGGGGGTATAGCAATCAGCCCCAGCATTTT.

CDR3 protein: CASSQAIQRKAFF. The CDR3 region has the DNA TGTGCCAGCAGCCAAGCGATACAAAGGAAAGCTTTCTTT. The rearrangement links TRBV14 to TRBJ1-1; no definite D call. V shed 1 base and J shed 9 bases, with 12 bases lying between them. This CDR3 comprises 13 residues. Germline V gives CDR1 SGHDN, CDR2 FVKESK.

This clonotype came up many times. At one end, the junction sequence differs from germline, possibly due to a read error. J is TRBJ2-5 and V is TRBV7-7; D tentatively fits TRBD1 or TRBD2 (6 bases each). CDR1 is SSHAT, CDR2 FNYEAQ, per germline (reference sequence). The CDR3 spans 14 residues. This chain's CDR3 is CASSSGSGGETQYF. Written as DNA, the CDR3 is TGTGCTAGCAGCTCGGGATCCGGGGGCGAGACCCAGTACTTC.

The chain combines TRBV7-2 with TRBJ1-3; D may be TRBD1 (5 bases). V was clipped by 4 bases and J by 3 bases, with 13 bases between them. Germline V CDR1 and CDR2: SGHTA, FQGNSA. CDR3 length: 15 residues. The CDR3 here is CASSWGWMGGNTIYF. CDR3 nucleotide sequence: TGTGCCAGCAGCTGGGGGTGGATGGGTGGAAACACCATATATTTT.

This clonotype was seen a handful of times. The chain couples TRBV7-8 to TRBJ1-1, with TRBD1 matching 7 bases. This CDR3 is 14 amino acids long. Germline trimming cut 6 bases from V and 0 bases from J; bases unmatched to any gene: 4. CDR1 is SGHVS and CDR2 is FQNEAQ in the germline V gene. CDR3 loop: CASRPGQLNTEAFF. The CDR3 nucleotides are TGTGCCAGCAGGCCGGGACAGCTGAACACTGAAGCTTTCTTT.

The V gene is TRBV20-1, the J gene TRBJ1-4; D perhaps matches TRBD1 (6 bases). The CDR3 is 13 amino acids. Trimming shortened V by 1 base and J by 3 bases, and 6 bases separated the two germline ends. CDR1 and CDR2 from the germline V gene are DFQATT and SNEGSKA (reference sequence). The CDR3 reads CSARGTANEKLFF. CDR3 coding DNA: TGCAGTGCTAGAGGGACAGCTAATGAAAAACTGTTTTTT.